Presented here are 21 T cell receptor beta chains from one specimen sequenced in a study of T cells in Graves' hyperthyroidism and ophthalmopathy. The investigators amplified TCR beta CDR3 regions from RNA transcripts. The TCR CDR3 was amplified in a first-round RT-PCR using the HTBI primer set. Each CDR3 protein gets one entry after TCRdb re-called the multiplex PCR reads with MiXCR. The sample has over 90,000 distinct CDR3 sequences, approximately 50% seen once. Material: blood. These receptors all come from a man aged 35 to 55 with Graves' hyperthyroidism.

This clonotype has a count of ten or more. The genes are TRBV6-5 and TRBJ1-5, with D perhaps matching TRBD1 (6 bases). V dropped 6 bases and J dropped 2 bases, with 14 bases sitting between them. CDR1 and CDR2 from the germline V gene are MNHEY and SVGAGI. The CDR3 spans 15 residues. CDR3 DNA sequence: TGTGCCAGCAGCCGAGGGGGTTATGGCAATCAGCCCCAGCATTTT. Protein sequence: CASSRGGYGNQPQHF.

The rearrangement uses TRBV7-9 and TRBJ1-2; 7 bases fit TRBD1. This CDR3 comprises 14 residues. Looked up from germline, CDR1 is SEHNR and CDR2 is FQNEAQ (reference sequence). V dropped 5 bases and J dropped 7; count of bases not matched to a gene: 10. The CDR3 DNA reads TGTGCCAGCAGCCCGATGCAGACAGGGTCTGGCTACACCTTC. It encodes CASSPMQTGSGYTF.

This clonotype was counted ten times or more. V and J are TRBV19 and TRBJ2-7; the D gene is possibly TRBD1 (5 bases). From germline, CDR1 is LNHDA and CDR2 SQIVND (reference sequence). V gave up 3 bases and J gave up 0 bases, with 6 bases separating them. The CDR3 contains 13 residues. The CDR3, as DNA: TGTGCCAGTAGTATTCAGGGCTCCTACGAGCAGTACTTC. This encodes CASSIQGSYEQYF.

This clonotype appeared once. V and J are TRBV20-1 and TRBJ2-5; 8 nucleotides align to TRBD2. CDR3 length: 15 residues. Germline values: CDR1 DFQATT, CDR2 SNEGSKA (reference sequence). Losses at the gene ends were 3 bases for V and 7 bases for J; bases not matched to a gene: 13. The CDR3 coding sequence is TGCAGTGCTAGGGCGGCGGGGGGATGGAGAGCGACCCAGTACTTC. As protein: CSARAAGGWRATQYF.

The rearrangement joins TRBV29-1 to TRBJ1-2, with 10 bases lining up with TRBD1. The CDR3 has 13 amino acids. Trimming at V came to 4 bases and at J to 4 bases, leaving 3 bases not matched to a gene. Germline V CDR1 and CDR2: SQVTM, ANQGSEA. The CDR3 region is CSVVRTGGYGYTF. The DNA of the CDR3 is TGCAGCGTTGTAAGGACAGGGGGCTATGGCTACACCTTC.

Ten or more counts support this clonotype. V gene TRBV6-5 combines with J gene TRBJ2-7, with 8 bases lining up with TRBD2. The germline V gene has CDR1 MNHEY and CDR2 SVGAGI. The CDR3 sequence is 15 residues long. Trimming cost V 6 bases and J 9 bases; bases outside gene matches: 16. The CDR3 DNA sequence: TGTGCCAGCAGATCCCTGGCGGGGGGCTCTCCTGGGCAGTACTTC. Protein product: CASRSLAGGSPGQYF.

As for this clonotype: A junction end diverges from the germline sequence, so it may reflect a read error. The chain uses TRBV7-9 and TRBJ1-1; D may be TRBD1 (6 bases). CDR1 SEHNR and CDR2 FQNEAQ come from the germline V gene (reference sequence). The CDR3 length is 15 residues. The CDR3 bases are TGTGCCTGCAGTCTAACAGGGCCGGGGAATACTGAAGCTTTCTTT. Its protein is CACSLTGPGNTEAFF. The full variable domain, completed using reference TRBV7-9 and TRBJ1-1, is DTGVSQNPRHKITKRGQNVTFRCDPISEHNRLYWYRQTLGQGPEFLTYFQNEAQLEKSRLLSDRFSAERPKGSFSTLEIQRTEQGDSAMYLCACSLTGPGNTEAFFGQGTRLTVV.

There are many counts of this clonotype. The V gene is TRBV2, the J gene TRBJ2-4, with 7 positions matching TRBD1. This CDR3 is 16 amino acids long. Germline V lookup: CDR1 SNHLY, CDR2 FYNNEI. V was clipped by 5 bases and J by 3 bases; unmatched bases: 10. CDR3 sequence: CASSRQMTGIKNIQYF. In nucleotides, the CDR3 is TGTGCCAGCAGTAGACAGATGACAGGGATCAAAAACATTCAGTACTTC.

Turning to this clonotype: A much bigger clone sits one base away, suggesting this may be a read error. J is TRBJ2-2 and V is TRBV12-3 or TRBV12-4, with a weak D call TRBD2 (5 bases). This CDR3 is 15 amino acids long. The CDR3 DNA sequence: TGTGCCAGCAGTCGGACGGGGAAGAACACCGGGGAGCTGGTTTTT. Translating it yields CASSRTGKNTGELVF.

This clonotype has just one count. The chain employs TRBV20-1 and TRBJ1-1; 9 bases map to TRBD1. The V gene end was trimmed by 4 bases and the J gene end by 3 bases; junction bases not matched to a gene: 3. Germline values: CDR1 DFQATT, CDR2 SNEGSKA (reference sequence). This CDR3 contains 13 residues. The CDR3 region is CSATGQGYTEAFF. For the CDR3, the DNA is TGCAGTGCTACGGGACAGGGCTACACTGAAGCTTTCTTT.

This rearrangement joins TRBV6-5 to TRBJ1-2; 12 nucleotides line up with TRBD1. V lost 6 bases, J lost 4 bases, and 3 bases stayed unmatched. Germline CDR1 and CDR2: MNHEY and SVGAGI. The CDR3 runs to 14 residues. CDR3 coding DNA: TGTGCCAGCAGAGGGACAGGGGGCAGCTATGGCTACACCTTC. As protein: CASRGTGGSYGYTF.

This clonotype was seen at least ten times. V gene TRBV12-3 or TRBV12-4 combines with J gene TRBJ1-1; no definite D call. The ends were cut back, 6 bases at V and 3 bases at J, with 20 bases in the middle. This CDR3 is 16 amino acids long. CDR3 region: CASSLRVKGEDTEAFF. CDR3 DNA sequence: TGTGCCAGCAGCCTACGGGTCAAGGGCGAGGACACTGAAGCTTTCTTT.

In its sample, this clonotype was seen many times. The chain is built from TRBV5-1 and TRBJ1-3; D is possibly TRBD1 (5 bases). The CDR3 consists of 16 residues. In germline, CDR1 is SGHRS, CDR2 YFSETQ. Trimming removed 2 bases from V and 0 bases from J, with 12 bases in between. The CDR3 region has the DNA TGCGCCAGCAGCTTAGGGACCGGGACCTCTGGAAACACCATATATTTT. It yields the protein CASSLGTGTSGNTIYF.

This rearrangement joins TRBV27 to TRBJ1-6, with TRBD1 identical over 7 bases. V lost 5 bases and J lost 6; bases outside the gene matches: 7. CDR3 length: 15 amino acids. Germline V CDR1 and CDR2: MNHEY, SMNVEV (reference sequence). CDR3 in amino acids: CASSQTGQTNSPLHF. CDR3 DNA: TGTGCCAGCAGTCAGACAGGGCAGACTAATTCACCCCTCCACTTT.

This clonotype was seen repeatedly, ten times or more. V usage is TRBV5-1 and J usage is TRBJ2-5, with TRBD2 identical over 7 bases. This CDR3 spans 15 amino acids. Germline V lookup: CDR1 SGHRS, CDR2 YFSETQ. V gave up 6 bases and J gave up 4 bases; unmatched junction bases: 12. The CDR3 spells CASTHGSSGSETQYF. In DNA form, the CDR3 reads TGCGCCAGCACCCATGGTAGTAGCGGGTCAGAGACCCAGTACTTC. Combining the CDR3 with reference TRBV5-1 and TRBJ2-5 gives the whole variable domain KAGVTQTPRYLIKTRGQQVTLSCSPISGHRSVSWYQQTPGQGLQFLFEYFSETQRNKGNFPGRFSGRQFSNSRSEMNVSTLELGDSALYLCASTHGSSGSETQYFGPGTRLLVL.

The chain couples TRBV7-2 to TRBJ2-5; 8 nucleotides agree with TRBD1. Germline loops: CDR1 SGHTA, CDR2 FQGNSA. J was trimmed by 4 bases and V by 5 bases; bases with no gene match: 12. The CDR3 sequence is 16 residues long. CDR3 DNA sequence: TGTGCCAGCAGCACCGACAGGGGACGAGCGGGAGAGACCCAGTACTTC. Its protein is CASSTDRGRAGETQYF.

The rearrangement links TRBV12-5 to TRBJ2-1, with no clear D. V lost 5 bases and J 5 bases, leaving 4 bases between the germline ends. Germline CDR1 is LGHNT and CDR2 is FRNRAP. The CDR3 extends over 11 amino acids. CDR3 loop: CASGEDNEQFF. CDR3 sequence (DNA): TGTGCTAGTGGTGAGGACAATGAGCAGTTCTTC. Together with reference TRBV12-5 and TRBJ2-1, the CDR3 gives the full variable domain: DARVTQTPRHKVTEMGQEVTMRCQPILGHNTVFWYRQTMMQGLELLAYFRNRAPLDDSGMPKDRFSAEMPDATLATLKIQPSEPRDSAVYFCASGEDNEQFFGPGTRLTVL.

Turning to this clonotype: The CDR3 ends on some other residue instead of the conserved phenylalanine or tryptophan, so this is likely a read error. The genes are TRBV11-2 and TRBJ1-1; possibly TRBD1 for D (5 bases). The CDR3 is made up of 14 amino acids. Trimming pared 6 bases from V and 0 bases from J, leaving 11 bases between. Per the germline V gene, CDR1 is SGHAT and CDR2 is FQNNGV. CDR3 in amino acids: CASSWDGMNTEAFV. The CDR3 coding sequence is TGTGCCAGCAGTTGGGACGGCATGAACACTGAAGCTTTCGTT.

A word on this clonotype: Sequence at one end of the junction differs from germline and may be a read error. The chain joins TRBV2 to TRBJ2-7; D gene unclear. The germline V gene encodes CDR1 SNHLY and CDR2 FYNNEI. The length of the CDR3 is 16 residues. The CDR3 loop is CAISDGQILLSYKQYF. The DNA for the CDR3 is TGTGCCATCAGTGACGGGCAGATCTTACTCTCCTACAAGCAATACTTC. Together with reference TRBV2 and TRBJ2-7, the CDR3 gives the full variable domain: EPEVTQTPSHQVTQMGQEVILRCVPISNHLYFYWYRQILGQKVEFLVSFYNNEISEKSEIFDDQFSVERPDGSNFTLKIRSTKLEDSAMYFCAISDGQILLSYKQYFGPGTRLTVT.

With regard to this clonotype: Its ends do not fully match the called genes, so a read error is possible. The chain combines TRBV7-9 with TRBJ2-3; TRBD2 aligns across 8 bases. Germline-derived CDR1 and CDR2 are SEHNR and FQNEAQ (reference sequence). This CDR3 spans 15 amino acids. CDR3 in amino acids: CACSFDGGATDTQYF. CDR3 DNA sequence: TGTGCCTGCAGCTTCGACGGGGGGGCAACAGATACGCAGTATTTT.

To note about this clonotype: Mismatch with germline at one junction end may stem from a read error. This chain links TRBV6-1 with TRBJ1-1; D is unresolved. Per the germline V gene, CDR1 is MNHNS and CDR2 is SASEGT. This CDR3 has 13 amino acids. The CDR3 DNA follows: TGTGCCAGCAGAATGGAGGGAATGGCGGAAGCTCTCTTT. The encoded protein is CASRMEGMAEALF.